The 21 T cell receptor beta chains below were found in one sample sequenced in a study of regulatory T cells in long-lasting Graves disease. Indicated time point: persistent/refractory GD, antithyroid drugs over 5 years with positive TRAb. PBMC-derived RNA was used for the TCR library. Through Arm-PCR of CDR3 regions and iRepertoire HTBI primers, TCR beta libraries were built. TCRdb reanalysed the multiplex PCR reads using MiXCR and keeps one entry per CDR3 protein. The top ten hold roughly 8% of the sample, which has hundreds of thousands of distinct CDR3 sequences, around 21% seen once. The sequencing used peripheral blood mononuclear cells (PBMCs), collected when the disease was refractory, from a patient treated with antithyroid drugs. The receptors originated from a female donor with Graves disease.

The rearrangement links TRBV20-1 to TRBJ2-1; 10 nucleotides match TRBD2. The germline V gene encodes CDR1 DFQATT and CDR2 SNEGSKA (reference sequence). The CDR3 length is 13 residues. With 5 bases clipped from V and 9 bases from J, the junction kept 7 bases outside the gene matches. The CDR3 nucleotides are TGCAGTGCTGATAGCGGGAGGAACTTTGAGCAGTTCTTC. It is translated as CSADSGRNFEQFF.

This clonotype turned up a few times. V and J are TRBV7-9 and TRBJ2-2; the match to TRBD1 covers 9 bases. The CDR3 spans 16 residues. Losses at the gene ends were 5 bases for V and 6 bases for J; bases not matched to a gene: 10. The germline gives CDR1 SEHNR, CDR2 FQNEAQ (reference sequence). This CDR3 reads CASSPPGQGLSGELFF. Here the CDR3 DNA reads TGTGCCAGCAGCCCCCCGGGACAGGGTCTATCCGGGGAGCTGTTTTTT.

This sequence joins TRBV19 and TRBJ2-5, with unresolved D. This CDR3 spans 12 amino acids. Trimming stripped 8 bases from V and 2 bases from J, with 9 bases between. Germline V gene sequence: CDR1 LNHDA, CDR2 SQIVND (reference sequence). In nucleotides, the CDR3 is TGTGCCAGTTCCATCGGGCAAGAGACCCAGTACTTC. It codes for CASSIGQETQYF.

There are a few counts of this clonotype. The chain has TRBV29-1 and TRBJ2-5; perhaps TRBD1 as D (6 bases). The CDR3 has 12 amino acids. CDR1 is SQVTM, CDR2 ANQGSEA, per germline. Trimming removed 7 bases from V and 5 bases from J, with 14 bases in between. The CDR3 region is CSEEGVGETQYF. DNA for the CDR3: TGCAGCGAAGAGGGGGTTGGGGAGACCCAGTACTTC.

This clonotype came up many times. The chain carries TRBV7-9 and TRBJ2-7; D unresolved. This CDR3 is built from 14 residues. CDR1 and CDR2 (germline): SEHNR, FQNEAQ (reference sequence). V lost 6 bases and J lost 2, with 14 bases in between. The CDR3 DNA is TGTGCCAGCAGTCGGGCGGTATCCGCCTACGAGCAGTACTTC. Translating gives CASSRAVSAYEQYF.

Many counts were recorded for this clonotype. CDR3 in DNA: TGTGCCAGCAGCCCCCCGGCGGCTGCCCACGAGCAGTACTTC. Its protein product is CASSPPAAAHEQYF. The chain couples TRBV12-3 or TRBV12-4 to TRBJ2-7; D gene uncertain. This CDR3 is built from 14 residues. The ends were cut back, 6 bases at V and 5 bases at J, with 17 bases in the middle.

This clonotype was seen a few times. The chain joins TRBV29-1 to TRBJ2-5, with D perhaps TRBD1 or TRBD2 (5 bases each). The V end was cut by 1 base, the J end by 5 bases, with 20 bases between. From germline, CDR1 is SQVTM and CDR2 ANQGSEA. CDR3 length equals 16 residues. CDR3 nucleotide sequence: TGCAGCGTTGAAGGGTCTTCGCGGGCCTGGGGGGAGACCCAGTACTTC. It encodes CSVEGSSRAWGETQYF.

Of note for this clonotype: Since a much larger clone is just one base distant, this may be a read error. V gene TRBV28 combines with J gene TRBJ2-6; 8 nucleotides match TRBD1. There are 19 residues in the CDR3. Trimming removed 8 bases from V and 0 bases from J; junction bases left unmatched: 15. From germline, CDR1 is MDHEN and CDR2 SYDVKM. This CDR3 reads CASCYPGQGFSSGANVLTF. CDR3 in DNA: TGTGCCAGCTGTTACCCCGGACAGGGTTTCAGCTCTGGGGCCAACGTCCTGACTTTC.

In this sample, this clonotype turned up many times. The chain combines TRBV28 with TRBJ2-5, with D uncertain. Trimming cost V 1 base and J 5 bases, with 17 bases left between them. CDR3 length equals 16 residues. Germline-derived CDR1 and CDR2 are MDHEN and SYDVKM. The CDR3 spells CASSLFTEAIGETQYF. The CDR3 DNA reads as TGTGCCAGCAGTTTATTCACAGAGGCAATCGGGGAGACCCAGTACTTC.

This clonotype was found a few times. The CDR3 loop is CASSPPGGGKTYEQYF. The CDR3 nucleotides are TGTGCCAGCAGTCCCCCCGGTGGCGGGAAAACCTACGAGCAGTACTTC. The chain is built from TRBV7-6 and TRBJ2-7; D possibly corresponds to TRBD2 (6 bases). The V and J ends lost 6 bases and 2 bases respectively, with 20 bases between them. The germline gives CDR1 SGHVS, CDR2 FNYEAQ. The CDR3 is 16 residues long.

This clonotype came up many times. The rearrangement links TRBV7-9 to TRBJ1-4; no firm D call. V lost 4 bases and J 2 bases, leaving 11 bases between the germline ends. Germline values: CDR1 SEHNR, CDR2 FQNEAQ (reference sequence). The CDR3 covers 15 residues. CDR3 sequence (DNA): TGTGCCAGCAGCTCATACATAGGGACTAATGAAAAACTGTTTTTT. Its protein product is CASSSYIGTNEKLFF. The variable domain in full, completed from reference TRBV7-9 and TRBJ1-4, reads DTGVSQNPRHKITKRGQNVTFRCDPISEHNRLYWYRQTLGQGPEFLTYFQNEAQLEKSRLLSDRFSAERPKGSFSTLEIQRTEQGDSAMYLCASSSYIGTNEKLFFGSGTQLSVL.

This clonotype was seen many times. This chain joins TRBV6-1 and TRBJ2-5; possible D gene TRBD2, 6 bases. V lost 7 bases, J lost 5 bases, and 20 bases lay in between. The CDR3 has 15 residues. The germline CDR1 and CDR2 sequences are MNHNS and SASEGT. The CDR3: CASIVDGSVGETQYF. The CDR3, as DNA: TGTGCCAGCATCGTAGACGGGAGCGTGGGGGAGACCCAGTACTTC.

CDR3 bases: TGTGCCAGCAGTGAAGTCCTCTCCTCCTACAATGAGCAGTTCTTC. Encoded protein: CASSEVLSSYNEQFF. This sequence joins TRBV6-2 or TRBV6-3 and TRBJ2-1; D is ambiguous. Trimming took 5 bases from V and 0 from J, leaving 11 bases between them. Looked up from germline, CDR1 is MNHEY and CDR2 is SVGEGT. This CDR3 is built from 15 residues.

This clonotype was picked up a small number of times. The rearrangement links TRBV5-1 to TRBJ2-6, with a possible D match to TRBD1 (6 bases). Germline values: CDR1 SGHRS, CDR2 YFSETQ. V dropped 0 bases and J dropped 1 base, with 11 bases sitting between them. The CDR3 covers 17 residues. CDR3 nucleotide sequence: TGCGCCAGCAGCTTGGCAGGGGCGATTTCTGGGGCCAACGTCCTGACTTTC. Encoded protein: CASSLAGAISGANVLTF.

This clonotype appeared many times. The chain is built from TRBV28 and TRBJ1-5, with D uncertain. Per the germline V gene, CDR1 is MDHEN and CDR2 is SYDVKM. This CDR3 spans 12 amino acids. The V end lost 6 bases, the J end lost 6 bases, and 9 bases lay between the germline ends. CDR3 protein: CASRISGQPQHF. The CDR3 nucleotides read TGTGCCAGCAGGATCAGCGGTCAGCCCCAGCATTTT.

This clonotype was observed many times. The rearrangement joins TRBV6-5 to TRBJ2-7, with D tentatively TRBD2 (5 bases). The germline V and J ends were trimmed by 0 bases and 3 bases, with 18 bases remaining between them. Germline V gene data show CDR1 as MNHEY and CDR2 as SVGAGI. CDR3 length equals 17 residues. The CDR3 loop reads CASSYSGSSGGFYEQYF. In nucleotides, the CDR3 is TGTGCCAGCAGTTACTCGGGATCCTCGGGCGGGTTCTACGAGCAGTACTTC.

This clonotype was seen only a few times. The V call is TRBV14, the J call TRBJ2-7, with TRBD2 matching 10 bases. CDR3 size: 15 residues. In germline, CDR1 is SGHDN, CDR2 FVKESK. Trimming removed 1 base from V and 10 bases from J; junction bases left unmatched: 10. The CDR3 bases are TGTGCCAGCAGCCAAGGATCGCTAGCGGGAGTGGAACAGTACTTC. Translation gives CASSQGSLAGVEQYF.

The chain is built from TRBV6-1 and TRBJ2-5; 8 bases match TRBD2. Per germline, CDR1 MNHNS and CDR2 SASEGT. The CDR3 runs 21 residues. The junction had 29 bases not matched to a gene; V was cut back by 6 bases and J by 5 bases. CDR3 bases: TGTGCCAGCAGCCAGACCAGGAGCAGCCAGCGGGAGTCGCACAGGCAGGAGACCCAGTACTTC. Its protein is CASSQTRSSQRESHRQETQYF.

This clonotype was observed many times. This chain connects TRBV12-3 or TRBV12-4 to TRBJ1-5, with TRBD1 as a possible D gene (6 bases). The V gene lost 10 bases and the J gene lost 4 bases, with 17 bases spanning the gap. This CDR3 contains 14 residues. CDR3 residues: CATTLGDINQPQHF. Here the CDR3 DNA reads TGTGCCACCACCCTCGGGGACATTAATCAGCCCCAGCATTTT.

This clonotype was seen at least ten times. The V and J genes are TRBV30 and TRBJ1-1; D remains ambiguous. Germline loops: CDR1 GTSNPN, CDR2 SVGIG (reference sequence). The CDR3 loop spans 10 amino acids. V was pared by 2 bases and J by 8 bases, with 6 bases between. Here the CDR3 DNA reads TGTGCCTGGAGTAACAGAGAAGCTTTCTTT. Residues: CAWSNREAFF.

With regard to this clonotype: This may arise from a read error, as a much more abundant clone is one base away. Without the conserved terminal phenylalanine or tryptophan, this CDR3 likely stems from a read error. The chain has TRBV12-3 or TRBV12-4 and TRBJ2-5; the D gene could be TRBD1 or TRBD2 (5 bases each). The CDR3 runs 14 residues. V was trimmed by 2 bases and J by 5 bases, leaving 12 bases between them. CDR3 in DNA: TGTGCCAGCAGTTTATCGGGGCAGGCCGAGACCCAGTACTTA. Its protein is CASSLSGQAETQYL.